These 29 T cell receptor beta chains share one sample of origin, sequenced in a study of blood T cell repertoires in COVID-19. Assay: immunoSEQ multiplex PCR; the TCRdb copy retains only in-frame clones and omits some. The sample carries roughly 280,000 clones, about nine tenths recorded once. The specimen was peripheral blood. Receptors were obtained from a woman aged 45 to 65 who had recovered from COVID-19.

This clone has just one count. This chain links TRBV9 with TRBJ2-3, with a weak D call TRBD2 (6 bases). Trimming took 6 bases from V and 4 from J, leaving 15 bases between them. The germline CDR1 and CDR2 sequences are SGDLS and YYNGEE. The CDR3 consists of 14 residues. CDR3 protein: CASNPRERADTQYF. DNA for the CDR3: TGTGCCAGCAACCCTCGGGAGCGGGCAGATACGCAGTATTTT.

The chain employs TRBV5-3 and TRBJ2-7; D is uncertain. TRBV5-3 is an ORF for which the function is uncertain. Trimming took off 0 bases at V and 5 bases at J, with 12 bases between the two ends. CDR3 length equals 14 residues. The CDR3 region is CARSLGLVFHEQYF. The CDR3 DNA reads TGTGCCAGAAGCTTGGGGCTAGTCTTCCACGAGCAGTACTTC.

This clone was recorded only once. The CDR3 loop is CASSSNLEQYF. The CDR3 DNA follows: TGTGCCAGCAGCTCTAATTTAGAGCAGTACTTC. J is TRBJ2-7 and V is TRBV12-3 or TRBV12-4, with no clear D. V was cut by 6 bases and J by 7 bases, with 10 bases left in between. The CDR3 is 11 residues long.

The chain couples TRBV19 to TRBJ1-1, with TRBD1 matching over 8 bases. The junction had 8 bases not matched to a gene; V was cut back by 5 bases and J by 9 bases. The CDR3 contains 13 residues. Germline V gene data show CDR1 as LNHDA and CDR2 as SQIVND (reference sequence). As DNA, the CDR3 is TGTGCCAGTAGTCCCCCAGGACAGGGACAAGCTTTCTTT. The encoded protein is CASSPPGQGQAFF.

This chain links TRBV29-1 with TRBJ2-5, with a weak D call TRBD2 (5 bases). The V gene's germline CDR1 is SQVTM and CDR2 ANQGSEA. The V end lost 2 bases, the J end lost 5 bases, and 15 bases lay between the germline ends. The CDR3 covers 14 residues. The CDR3 here is CSVESPGSRETQYF. The CDR3 DNA is TGCAGCGTTGAAAGTCCGGGAAGTAGGGAGACCCAGTACTTC. The variable domain in full, completed from reference TRBV29-1 and TRBJ2-5, reads SAVISQKPSRDICQRGTSLTIQCQVDSQVTMMFWYRQQPGQSLTLIATANQGSEATYESGFVIDKFPISRPNLTFSTLTVSNMSPEDSSIYLCSVESPGSRETQYFGPGTRLLVL.

This chain links TRBV27 with TRBJ2-3, with D maybe TRBD2 (5 bases). The germline V gene has CDR1 MNHEY and CDR2 SMNVEV (reference sequence). Trimming shortened V by 5 bases and J by 0 bases, and 12 bases separated the two germline ends. This CDR3 is built from 15 residues. The CDR3 DNA reads as TGTGCCAGCAGTCGAGGGTGGTCAAGCACAGATACGCAGTATTTT. It yields the protein CASSRGWSSTDTQYF.

The chain combines TRBV4-1 with TRBJ2-7, with 8 bases aligning to TRBD1. This CDR3 region has 20 residues. Germline V gives CDR1 MGHRA, CDR2 YSYEKL. V dropped 0 bases and J dropped 1; count of bases not matched to a gene: 17. The CDR3 region is CASSQEVIQGAVDTSYEQYF. The CDR3 DNA reads TGCGCCAGCAGCCAAGAGGTTATCCAGGGGGCCGTTGATACGTCCTACGAGCAGTACTTC.

The V and J genes are TRBV7-9 and TRBJ2-3, with D unresolved. The CDR3 extends over 16 amino acids. V was shortened by 0 bases and J by 5 bases, with 15 bases between the two germline ends. Germline assignment: CDR1 SEHNR and CDR2 FQNEAQ (reference sequence). The CDR3 coding sequence is TGTGCCAGCAGCTTAGCGCGGTTCTTAGGTGTAGATACGCAGTATTTT. Translated: CASSLARFLGVDTQYF.

The V gene is TRBV3-1 (or the pseudogene TRBV3-2), the J gene TRBJ2-7, with D perhaps matching TRBD2 (6 bases). This CDR3 has 16 residues. Trimming cost V 3 bases and J 6 bases, with 21 bases left between them. Germline V gene sequence: CDR1 LGHDT, CDR2 YNNKEL (reference sequence). CDR3 sequence (DNA): TGTGCCAGCAGCCACTTGGACCGCCGAATGGAGGGCGAGCAGTACTTC. Its protein product is CASSHLDRRMEGEQYF.

The gene calls are TRBV10-3 and TRBJ2-7; D call uncertain. Germline-derived CDR1 and CDR2 are ENHRY and SYGVKD. This CDR3 is built from 13 residues. V was clipped by 3 bases and J by 3 bases, with 9 bases between them. As DNA, the CDR3 is TGTGCCATCAGTGAATTAACGGGCTACGAGCAGTACTTC. Its protein product is CAISELTGYEQYF.

The CDR3 is CASSRTAFATNEKLFF. CDR3 nucleotide sequence: TGTGCCAGTAGTAGGACAGCCTTCGCAACTAATGAAAAACTGTTTTTT. The V and J genes are TRBV19 and TRBJ1-4; possible D gene TRBD1, 6 bases. Trimming cost V 4 bases and J 0 bases, with 12 bases left between them. Per the germline V gene, CDR1 is LNHDA and CDR2 is SQIVND (reference sequence). The CDR3 loop spans 16 amino acids.

The V call is TRBV5-1, the J call TRBJ2-3; maybe TRBD2 (5 bases). Trimming left V 0 bases short and J 3 bases short, with 5 bases between. The CDR3 loop spans 13 amino acids. CDR1 and CDR2 from the germline V gene are SGHRS and YFSETQ. In DNA, the CDR3 is TGCGCCAGCAGCTTGGCGGGAACAGATACGCAGTATTTT. Protein sequence: CASSLAGTDTQYF. The full variable domain, with the rest looked up from reference TRBV5-1 and TRBJ2-3, is KAGVTQTPRYLIKTRGQQVTLSCSPISGHRSVSWYQQTPGQGLQFLFEYFSETQRNKGNFPGRFSGRQFSNSRSEMNVSTLELGDSALYLCASSLAGTDTQYFGPGTRLTVL.

This clone was seen once. The rearrangement uses TRBV28 and TRBJ1-4; maybe TRBD1 (6 bases). V lost 3 bases, J lost 7 bases, and 12 bases lay in between. Germline V CDR1 and CDR2: MDHEN, SYDVKM. The CDR3 covers 14 residues. The CDR3 DNA sequence: TGTGCCAGCAGTTTCAGGGAAGGGGGTGAAAAACTGTTTTTT. Its translation is CASSFREGGEKLFF. Complete variable domain (other parts from reference TRBV28 and TRBJ1-4): DVKVTQSSRYLVKRTGEKVFLECVQDMDHENMFWYRQDPGLGLRLIYFSYDVKMKEKGDIPEGYSVSREKKERFSLILESASTNQTSMYLCASSFREGGEKLFFGSGTQLSVL.

The genes are TRBV5-4 and TRBJ1-2, with 11 nucleotides matching TRBD1. The CDR3 runs 15 residues. The germline V gene has CDR1 SGHNT and CDR2 YYREEE (reference sequence). The J segment lost 4 bases and the V segment lost 3 bases, leaving 5 bases of the junction unmatched. In DNA form, the CDR3 reads TGTGCCAGCAGCTCTGCCGGGACAGGGGGCTATGGCTACACCTTC. Amino acid sequence: CASSSAGTGGYGYTF.

V usage is TRBV27 and J usage is TRBJ1-2, with 7 positions matching TRBD1. J was trimmed by 1 base and V by 0 bases; bases with no gene match: 2. The CDR3 runs 15 residues. The germline CDR1 and CDR2 sequences are MNHEY and SMNVEV (reference sequence). Here the CDR3 DNA reads TGTGCCAGCAGTTTATCCGGGACAGTTAACTATGGCTACACCTTC. Translated: CASSLSGTVNYGYTF.

The chain combines TRBV4-3 with TRBJ2-3; D gene uncertain. The V and J ends lost 0 bases and 2 bases respectively, with 9 bases between them. In germline, CDR1 is LGHNA, CDR2 YSLEER. The CDR3 is 15 residues long. The CDR3 bases are TGCGCCAGCAGCCAAGATGTTGACAACACAGATACGCAGTATTTT. As protein: CASSQDVDNTDTQYF.

The CDR3 nucleotides are TGTGCCAGCAGCTTAAGAGTCGGACAGGGGGCAGACTATGGCTACACCTTC. It yields the protein CASSLRVGQGADYGYTF. The chain uses TRBV5-5 and TRBJ1-2; 11 nucleotides line up with TRBD1. Looked up from germline, CDR1 is SGHKS and CDR2 is YYEKEE (reference sequence). The trim removed 2 bases at V and 3 bases at J, leaving 9 bases unmatched. The CDR3 contains 17 residues. Together with reference TRBV5-5 and TRBJ1-2, the CDR3 gives the full variable domain: DAGVTQSPTHLIKTRGQQVTLRCSPISGHKSVSWYQQVLGQGPQFIFQYYEKEERGRGNFPDRFSARQFPNYSSELNVNALLLGDSALYLCASSLRVGQGADYGYTFGSGTRLTVV.

The V and J genes are TRBV6-6 and TRBJ1-1, with 9 bases lining up with TRBD1. There are 14 residues in the CDR3. The ends lost 4 bases at V and 11 bases at J; junction bases unmatched: 11. CDR1 MNHNY and CDR2 SVGAGI come from the germline V gene (reference sequence). CDR3 loop: CASSSSGTGNVAFF. CDR3 DNA sequence: TGTGCCAGCAGTTCCAGCGGGACAGGGAATGTTGCTTTCTTT.

The V call is TRBV12-2, the J call TRBJ2-3; the D call of TRBD1 is as the table states it, not checked on the DNA. TRBV12-2 is given as a pseudogene. The CDR3 runs 14 residues. Here the CDR3 DNA reads TGTGCAAGTCGCATCGACAGGGGGCAAGATACGCAGTATTTT. Its translation is CASRIDRGQDTQYF.

The chain has TRBV6-2 or TRBV6-3 and TRBJ2-5; TRBD2 agrees at 9 bases. This CDR3 has 16 amino acids. Germline V gene lookup returns CDR1 MNHEY and CDR2 SVGEGT. The trim removed 4 bases at V and 4 bases at J, leaving 10 bases unmatched. The CDR3 sequence is CASSSQRGVKGETQYF. The CDR3 bases are TGTGCCAGCAGTTCCCAGCGGGGGGTGAAAGGAGAGACCCAGTACTTC.

The chain recombines TRBV7-2 with TRBJ1-2; TRBD1 matches 8 bases. The trim removed 2 bases at V and 5 bases at J, leaving 7 bases unmatched. The CDR3 is 15 amino acids. Germline CDR1 and CDR2: SGHTA and FQGNSA. In DNA form, the CDR3 reads TGTGCCAGCAGCTTACAGGGGGCGCTAGGATATGGCTACACCTTC. This translates into CASSLQGALGYGYTF.

The CDR3 DNA follows: TGCAGCGCCCAAGGGCAGGGGTTAGAGACCCAGTACTTC. Protein sequence: CSAQGQGLETQYF. J is TRBJ2-5 and V is TRBV29-1; tentatively, D is TRBD1 (6 bases). CDR1 is SQVTM and CDR2 is ANQGSEA in the germline V gene. The V end was cut by 7 bases, the J end by 4 bases, with 16 bases between. The CDR3 has 13 residues.

The CDR3 DNA sequence: TGCGCCAGCAGCTTGGAACAATTTTACAATGAGCAGTTCTTC. Protein sequence: CASSLEQFYNEQFF. The V call is TRBV5-1, the J call TRBJ2-1; no reliable D call. The length of the CDR3 is 14 residues. Germline values: CDR1 SGHRS, CDR2 YFSETQ. V was pared by 0 bases and J by 4 bases, with 8 bases between.

This clone has only a few counts. This rearrangement joins TRBV27 to TRBJ2-7; 7 nucleotides agree with TRBD1. V was pared by 4 bases and J by 4 bases, with 7 bases of the junction left unmatched. Looked up from germline, CDR1 is MNHEY and CDR2 is SMNVEV (reference sequence). The CDR3 is 14 residues long. The CDR3 is CASSSLDREYEQYF. CDR3 coding DNA: TGTGCCAGCAGTTCCCTTGACAGGGAATACGAGCAGTACTTC.

V usage is TRBV3-1 (or the pseudogene TRBV3-2) and J usage is TRBJ1-1; D is perhaps TRBD1 (5 bases). There are 13 residues in the CDR3. Trimming removed 5 bases at V and 2 bases at J, with 9 bases between. CDR1 and CDR2 (germline): LGHDT, YNNKEL (reference sequence). CDR3 amino acids: CASSVTGNTEAFF. The CDR3 nucleotides are TGTGCCAGCAGCGTAACAGGTAACACTGAAGCTTTCTTT.

V usage is TRBV7-3 and J usage is TRBJ2-2; 10 bases are a match to TRBD2. The CDR3 is 14 residues long. Trimming took 5 bases from V and 7 from J; bases not matched to a gene: 4. Looked up from germline, CDR1 is SGHTA and CDR2 is FQGTGA. CDR3 protein: CASSPGLASGELFF. The CDR3 region has the DNA TGTGCCAGCAGCCCGGGACTAGCGAGCGGGGAGCTGTTTTTT.

The rearrangement joins TRBV30 to TRBJ1-1, with TRBD1 matching over 7 bases. This CDR3 is 15 amino acids long. After removal of 1 base from V and 0 bases from J, the junction contained 5 bases not matched to a gene. Looked up from germline, CDR1 is GTSNPN and CDR2 is SVGIG (reference sequence). The CDR3 coding sequence is TGTGCCTGGAGTGCACTGGGACAGTTGAACACTGAAGCTTTCTTT. It translates to CAWSALGQLNTEAFF.

This chain uses TRBV18 with TRBJ1-2, with 7 positions matching TRBD1. The length of the CDR3 is 14 residues. Germline loops: CDR1 KGHSH, CDR2 LQKENI. Unmatched junction bases numbered 5, after V lost 3 bases and J lost 4 bases. This chain's CDR3 is CASSPETGSYGYTF. In nucleotides, the CDR3 is TGTGCCAGCTCACCGGAGACAGGGTCCTATGGCTACACCTTC.

This chain links TRBV7-8 with TRBJ1-6, with 9 bases matching TRBD1. V lost 6 bases and J lost 7; bases outside the gene matches: 7. Germline assignment: CDR1 SGHVS and CDR2 FQNEAQ. The CDR3 contains 15 residues. The CDR3: CASRVTGGYNSPLHF. As DNA, the CDR3 is TGTGCCAGCAGGGTAACAGGGGGCTACAATTCACCCCTCCACTTT.